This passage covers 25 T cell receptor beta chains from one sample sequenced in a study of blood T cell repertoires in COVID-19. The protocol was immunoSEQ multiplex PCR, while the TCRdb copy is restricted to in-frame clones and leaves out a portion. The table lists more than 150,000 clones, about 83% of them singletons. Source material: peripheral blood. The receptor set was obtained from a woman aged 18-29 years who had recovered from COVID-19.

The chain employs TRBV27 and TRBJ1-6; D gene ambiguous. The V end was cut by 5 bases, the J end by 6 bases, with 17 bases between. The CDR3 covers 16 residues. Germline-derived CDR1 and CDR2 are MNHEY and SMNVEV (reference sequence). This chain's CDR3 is CASSTFRQGSNSPLHF. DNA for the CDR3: TGTGCCAGCAGTACCTTCAGACAAGGGAGTAATTCACCCCTCCACTTT.

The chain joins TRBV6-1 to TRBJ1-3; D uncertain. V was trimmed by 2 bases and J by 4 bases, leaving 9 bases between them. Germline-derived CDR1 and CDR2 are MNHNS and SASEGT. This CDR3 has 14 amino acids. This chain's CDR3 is CASSERVYGNTIYF. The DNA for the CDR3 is TGTGCCAGCAGTGAACGGGTGTACGGAAACACCATATATTTT.

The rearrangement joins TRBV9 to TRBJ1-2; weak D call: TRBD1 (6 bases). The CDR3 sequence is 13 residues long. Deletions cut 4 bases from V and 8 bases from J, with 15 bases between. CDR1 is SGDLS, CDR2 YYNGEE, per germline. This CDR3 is CASSTTGPAGYTF. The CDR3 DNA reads TGTGCCAGCAGCACTACAGGGCCCGCGGGCTACACCTTC.

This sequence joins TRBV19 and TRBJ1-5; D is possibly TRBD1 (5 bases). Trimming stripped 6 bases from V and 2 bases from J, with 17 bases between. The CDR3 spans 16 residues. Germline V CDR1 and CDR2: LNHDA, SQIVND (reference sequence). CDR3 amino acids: CASRIRGGKGNQPQHF. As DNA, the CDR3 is TGTGCCAGTAGGATACGCGGGGGGAAAGGCAATCAGCCCCAGCATTTT.

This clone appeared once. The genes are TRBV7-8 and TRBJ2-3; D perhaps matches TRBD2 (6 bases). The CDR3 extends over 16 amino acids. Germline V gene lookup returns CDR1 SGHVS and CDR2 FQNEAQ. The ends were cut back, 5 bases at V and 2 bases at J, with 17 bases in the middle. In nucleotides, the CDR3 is TGTGCCAGCAGCAGCACCGGGACTGGACCCACAGATACGCAGTATTTT. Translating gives CASSSTGTGPTDTQYF.

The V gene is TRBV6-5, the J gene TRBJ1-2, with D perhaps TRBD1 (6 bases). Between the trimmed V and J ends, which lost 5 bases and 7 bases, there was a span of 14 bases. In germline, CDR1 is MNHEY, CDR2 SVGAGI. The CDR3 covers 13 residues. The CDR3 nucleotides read TGTGCCAGCAGTCCACAGGGTTCGTCTGGCTACACCTTC. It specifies CASSPQGSSGYTF.

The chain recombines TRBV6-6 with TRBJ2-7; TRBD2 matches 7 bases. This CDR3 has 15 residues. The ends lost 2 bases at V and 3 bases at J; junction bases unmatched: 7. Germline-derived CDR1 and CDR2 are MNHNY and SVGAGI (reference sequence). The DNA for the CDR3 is TGTGCCAGCAGTTACGGGGGAGCGGGACTCTACGAGCAGTACGTC. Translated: CASSYGGAGLYEQYV.

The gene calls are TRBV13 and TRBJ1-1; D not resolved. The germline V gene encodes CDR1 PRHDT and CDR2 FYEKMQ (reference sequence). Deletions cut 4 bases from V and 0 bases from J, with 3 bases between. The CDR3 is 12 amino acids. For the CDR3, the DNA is TGTGCCAGCAGCTACATGAACACTGAAGCTTTCTTT. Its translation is CASSYMNTEAFF.

CDR3 nucleotides: TGTGCCAGTAGTTGGGGACAGGCCCTTGGAACTGAAGCTTTCTTT. Translation gives CASSWGQALGTEAFF. The chain uses TRBV19 and TRBJ1-1; 8 bases match TRBD1. Germline V gives CDR1 LNHDA, CDR2 SQIVND (reference sequence). This CDR3 contains 15 residues. The J segment lost 5 bases and the V segment lost 5 bases, leaving 10 bases of the junction unmatched.

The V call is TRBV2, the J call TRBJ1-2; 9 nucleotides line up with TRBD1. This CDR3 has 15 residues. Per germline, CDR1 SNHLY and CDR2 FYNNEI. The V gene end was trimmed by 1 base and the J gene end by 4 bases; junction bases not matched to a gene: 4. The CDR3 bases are TGTGCCAGCAGTGAAGACAGGGGGCACGGCTATGGCTACACCTTC. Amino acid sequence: CASSEDRGHGYGYTF.

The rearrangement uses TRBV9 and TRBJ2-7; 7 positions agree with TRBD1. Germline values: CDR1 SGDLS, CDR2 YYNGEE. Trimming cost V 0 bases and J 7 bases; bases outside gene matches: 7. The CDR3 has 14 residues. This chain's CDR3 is CASSVDEGAGEQYF. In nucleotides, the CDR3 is TGTGCCAGCAGCGTAGATGAGGGGGCGGGTGAGCAGTACTTC.

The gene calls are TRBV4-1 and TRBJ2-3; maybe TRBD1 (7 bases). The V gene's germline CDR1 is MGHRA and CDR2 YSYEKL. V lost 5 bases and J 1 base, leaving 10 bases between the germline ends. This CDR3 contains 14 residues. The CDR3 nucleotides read TGCGCCAGCAGCTTCAGGGGGGGCACAGATACGCAGTATTTT. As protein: CASSFRGGTDTQYF.

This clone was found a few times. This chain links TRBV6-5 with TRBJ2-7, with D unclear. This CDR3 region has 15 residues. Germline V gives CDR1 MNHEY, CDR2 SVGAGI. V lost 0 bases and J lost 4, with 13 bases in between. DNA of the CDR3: TGTGCCAGCAGTTACTCATCCAGGTTCGGATACGAGCAGTACTTC. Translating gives CASSYSSRFGYEQYF.

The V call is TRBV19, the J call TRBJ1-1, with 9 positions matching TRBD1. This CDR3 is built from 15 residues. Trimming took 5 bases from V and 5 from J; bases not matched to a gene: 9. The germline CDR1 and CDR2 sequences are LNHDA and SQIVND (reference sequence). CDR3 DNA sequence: TGTGCCAGTAGTCCACTACAGGGGGCGCGAACTGAAGCTTTCTTT. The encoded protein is CASSPLQGARTEAFF.

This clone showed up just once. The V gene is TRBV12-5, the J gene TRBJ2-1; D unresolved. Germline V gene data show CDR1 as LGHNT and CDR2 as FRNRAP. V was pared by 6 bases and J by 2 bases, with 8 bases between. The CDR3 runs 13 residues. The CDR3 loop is CASGLAPYNEQFF. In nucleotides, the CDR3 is TGTGCTAGTGGACTCGCTCCCTACAATGAGCAGTTCTTC.

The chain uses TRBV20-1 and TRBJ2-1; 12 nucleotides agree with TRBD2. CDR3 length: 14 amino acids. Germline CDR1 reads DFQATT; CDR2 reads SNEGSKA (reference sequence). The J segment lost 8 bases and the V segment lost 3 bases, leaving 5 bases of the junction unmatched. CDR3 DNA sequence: TGCAGTGCTAGTAGTCTAGCGGGAGGGCATGAGCAGTTCTTC. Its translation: CSASSLAGGHEQFF.

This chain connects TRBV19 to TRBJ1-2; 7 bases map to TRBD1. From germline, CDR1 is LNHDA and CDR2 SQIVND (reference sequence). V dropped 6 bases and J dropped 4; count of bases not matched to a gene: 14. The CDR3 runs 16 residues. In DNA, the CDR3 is TGTGCCAGTAGCTACCTCGCCGACAGGGCCCTCTATGGCTACACCTTC. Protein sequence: CASSYLADRALYGYTF.

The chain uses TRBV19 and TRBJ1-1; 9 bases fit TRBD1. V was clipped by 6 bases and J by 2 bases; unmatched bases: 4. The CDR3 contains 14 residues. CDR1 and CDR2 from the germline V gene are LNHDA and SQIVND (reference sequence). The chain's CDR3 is CASRLTGGNTEAFF. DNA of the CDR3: TGTGCCAGTAGGTTAACAGGGGGCAACACTGAAGCTTTCTTT.

The chain's CDR3 is CASAGDGTYEQYF. The CDR3 DNA reads TGTGCCAGCGCGGGTGACGGAACCTACGAGCAGTACTTC. V usage is TRBV7-9 and J usage is TRBJ2-7, with D possibly matching TRBD2 (5 bases). The germline V gene has CDR1 SEHNR and CDR2 FQNEAQ (reference sequence). The length of the CDR3 is 13 residues. V lost 8 bases, J lost 2 bases, and 13 bases lay in between.

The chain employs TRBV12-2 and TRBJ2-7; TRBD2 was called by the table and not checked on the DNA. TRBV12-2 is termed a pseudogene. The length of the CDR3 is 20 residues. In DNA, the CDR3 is TGTGCAAGTCGCCCCGCCTTCGACGGGATGCCAGTACCTTCGGGGAACGAGCAGTACGTC. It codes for CASRPAFDGMPVPSGNEQYV.

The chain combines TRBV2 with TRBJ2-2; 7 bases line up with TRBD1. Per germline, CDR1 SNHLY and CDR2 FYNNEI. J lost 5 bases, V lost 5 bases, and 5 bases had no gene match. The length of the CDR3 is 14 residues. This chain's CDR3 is CASSYNRGTGELFF. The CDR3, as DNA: TGTGCCAGCAGTTACAACAGGGGAACCGGGGAGCTGTTTTTT.

The CDR3 loop reads CASSRSGSPYEQYV. The CDR3 DNA follows: TGTGCCAGCAGTCGTAGCGGGAGCCCCTACGAGCAGTACGTC. The chain carries TRBV11-1 and TRBJ2-7, with 9 nucleotides matching TRBD2. Trimming took 6 bases from V and 2 from J; bases not matched to a gene: 5. The CDR3 spans 14 residues. In germline, CDR1 is SGHAT, CDR2 FQDESV (reference sequence).

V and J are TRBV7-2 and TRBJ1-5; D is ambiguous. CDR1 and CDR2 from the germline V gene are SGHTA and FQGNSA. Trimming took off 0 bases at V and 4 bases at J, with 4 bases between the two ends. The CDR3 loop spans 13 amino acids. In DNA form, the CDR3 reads TGTGCCAGCAGCTTAGCTCATAATCAGCCCCAGCATTTT. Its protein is CASSLAHNQPQHF. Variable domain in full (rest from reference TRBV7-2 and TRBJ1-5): GAGVSQSPSNKVTEKGKDVELRCDPISGHTALYWYRQSLGQGLEFLIYFQGNSAPDKSGLPSDRFSAERTGGSVSTLTIQRTQQEDSAVYLCASSLAHNQPQHFGDGTRLSIL.

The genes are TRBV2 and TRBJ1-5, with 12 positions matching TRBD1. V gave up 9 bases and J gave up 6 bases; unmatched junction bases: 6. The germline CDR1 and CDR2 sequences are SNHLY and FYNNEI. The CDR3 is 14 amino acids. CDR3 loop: CASRDRGQSQPQHF. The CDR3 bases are TGTGCCAGTAGGGACAGGGGGCAGAGTCAGCCCCAGCATTTT.

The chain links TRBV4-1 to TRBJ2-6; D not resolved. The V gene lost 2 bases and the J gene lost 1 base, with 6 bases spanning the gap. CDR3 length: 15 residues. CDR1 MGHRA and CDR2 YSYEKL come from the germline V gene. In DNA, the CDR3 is TGCGCCAGCAGCCAAACCGGGTCTGGGGCCAACGTCCTGACTTTC. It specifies CASSQTGSGANVLTF.